Below are 15 T cell receptor beta chains sequenced from a single sample in a study of high-grade serous ovarian cancer treatment subgroups. Tumor tissue was taken before any definitive surgery or chemotherapy was given. Sequenced by immunoSEQ multiplex PCR; TCRdb stores in-frame clones only, minus some. The top ten clones hold approximately 10% of a sample with about 9,000 clones, about two thirds of them seen once. Source material: tumor tissue. The receptor source for this set is a human donor with high-grade serous ovarian cancer.

This clone was picked up one time. The chain combines TRBV20-1 with TRBJ1-2; D ambiguous. The CDR3 length is 11 residues. Per germline, CDR1 DFQATT and CDR2 SNEGSKA (reference sequence). Trimming removed 2 bases at V and 5 bases at J, with 6 bases between. The DNA of the CDR3 is TGCAGTGCTAGAACCAAATATGGCTACACCTTC. It translates to CSARTKYGYTF.

This clone occurred a few times. CDR3 region: CASSFGPQPTSGRERDTQYF. The DNA for the CDR3 is TGTGCCAGCAGCTTTGGACCGCAGCCGACTAGCGGGAGGGAAAGGGATACGCAGTATTTT. The V and J genes are TRBV12-1 and TRBJ2-3; TRBD2, the table's D call, was not compared with the DNA. TRBV12-1 is termed a pseudogene. This CDR3 region has 20 residues.

The rearrangement links TRBV27 to TRBJ2-2, with a tentative D call TRBD2 (6 bases). Germline CDR1 and CDR2: MNHEY and SMNVEV (reference sequence). V lost 5 bases, J lost 6 bases, and 13 bases lay in between. The CDR3 runs to 14 residues. Here the CDR3 DNA reads TGTGCCAGCAGTCCCTCCAGGGAGGCCGGGGAGCTGTTTTTT. It specifies CASSPSREAGELFF.

With regard to this clone: The sample carries other DNA sequences with the same CDR3. This sequence joins TRBV18 and TRBJ1-1, with D uncertain. This CDR3 is built from 16 residues. Germline-derived CDR1 and CDR2 are KGHSH and LQKENI. Between the trimmed V and J ends, which lost 3 bases and 2 bases, there was a span of 16 bases. The CDR3 DNA is TGTGCCAGCTCACCTGGGAAGGGTTCAGGAAACACTGAAGCTTTCTTT. Its protein product is CASSPGKGSGNTEAFF.

This chain joins TRBV29-1 and TRBJ1-2, with TRBD1 as a possible D gene (6 bases). V was trimmed by 7 bases and J by 5 bases, leaving 8 bases between them. Germline assignment: CDR1 SQVTM and CDR2 ANQGSEA. The CDR3 length is 10 residues. CDR3: CSAGEYGYTF. The CDR3 nucleotides read TGCAGCGCAGGGGAGTATGGCTACACCTTC.

This clone was recorded a few times. The CDR3 nucleotides read TGTGCCAGCAGCGCCGGACTGGACAGCTCCTACGAGCAGTACTTC. It yields the protein CASSAGLDSSYEQYF. This chain connects TRBV5-4 to TRBJ2-7, with a possible D match to TRBD1 (6 bases). The CDR3 sequence is 15 residues long. With 4 bases removed from V and 0 bases from J, the gap between germline ends came to 14 bases. Germline-derived CDR1 and CDR2 are SGHNT and YYREEE (reference sequence).

The chain has TRBV6-6 and TRBJ2-5, with 9 bases matching TRBD2. The J call may be faulty, since TRBJ2-7 better matches the DNA end. The germline V gene encodes CDR1 MNHNY and CDR2 SVGAGI (reference sequence). The CDR3 consists of 15 residues. CDR3 in amino acids: CASSYPPSGTYEQYF. The CDR3 coding sequence is TGTGCCAGCAGTTATCCCCCTAGCGGGACCTACGAGCAGTACTTC.

The V gene is TRBV27, the J gene TRBJ2-3; D is uncertain. The CDR3 is 13 amino acids. Germline-derived CDR1 and CDR2 are MNHEY and SMNVEV (reference sequence). The germline V and J ends were trimmed by 6 bases and 6 bases, with 13 bases remaining between them. The CDR3 DNA reads as TGTGCCAGCAGCCCACCTTCGAGGGATACGCAGTATTTT. Its translation: CASSPPSRDTQYF.

This clone was recorded once. The J gene is TRBJ2-5, the V gene TRBV5-1, with D unclear. The J call may be wrong; the DNA end is better matched by TRBJ2-7. CDR1 SGHRS and CDR2 YFSETQ come from the germline V gene. This CDR3 is 11 amino acids long. CDR3 protein: CASRSETEQYF. In DNA form, the CDR3 reads TGCGCCAGCAGGTCGGAAACCGAGCAGTACTTC.

This clone was detected a few times. V gene TRBV7-9 combines with J gene TRBJ2-5; 8 bases fit TRBD1. Germline lookup yields CDR1 SEHNR and CDR2 FQNEAQ (reference sequence). Trimming took 5 bases from V and 4 from J; bases not matched to a gene: 12. CDR3 length: 16 amino acids. The CDR3 DNA reads TGTGCCAGCAGCCCTTTAAGTGGACAGGGCAGAGAGACCCAGTACTTC. It translates to CASSPLSGQGRETQYF. The full variable domain, its missing parts supplied by reference TRBV7-9 and TRBJ2-5, is DTGVSQNPRHKITKRGQNVTFRCDPISEHNRLYWYRQTLGQGPEFLTYFQNEAQLEKSRLLSDRFSAERPKGSFSTLEIQRTEQGDSAMYLCASSPLSGQGRETQYFGPGTRLLVL.

V usage is TRBV19 and J usage is TRBJ2-2; no firm D call. The CDR3 has 14 residues. V shed 3 bases and J shed 6 bases, with 11 bases lying between them. Per germline, CDR1 LNHDA and CDR2 SQIVND (reference sequence). The CDR3 is CASSMESSAGELFF. The CDR3 DNA is TGTGCCAGTAGTATGGAGTCCAGCGCCGGGGAGCTGTTTTTT.

The chain has TRBV2 and TRBJ1-4; the match to TRBD1 covers 10 bases. The germline V gene has CDR1 SNHLY and CDR2 FYNNEI. This CDR3 has 15 residues. V dropped 6 bases and J dropped 8; count of bases not matched to a gene: 9. CDR3 sequence reads: CASSARQGAREKLFF. The CDR3 DNA reads as TGTGCCAGCAGCGCCAGACAGGGGGCAAGGGAAAAACTGTTTTTT. Looking up the rest from reference TRBV2 and TRBJ1-4 gives the full variable domain: EPEVTQTPSHQVTQMGQEVILRCVPISNHLYFYWYRQILGQKVEFLVSFYNNEISEKSEIFDDQFSVERPDGSNFTLKIRSTKLEDSAMYFCASSARQGAREKLFFGSGTQLSVL.

The chain recombines TRBV28 with TRBJ1-5, with D possibly being TRBD1 (6 bases). V lost 2 bases, J lost 4 bases, and 12 bases lay in between. The CDR3 totals 15 residues. Germline assignment: CDR1 MDHEN and CDR2 SYDVKM. The chain's CDR3 is CASSLPEGGNQPQHF. The DNA for the CDR3 is TGTGCCAGCAGTTTACCTGAGGGGGGGAATCAGCCCCAGCATTTT.

The J gene is TRBJ2-5, the V gene TRBV2, with 11 bases identical to TRBD2. Germline V gene sequence: CDR1 SNHLY, CDR2 FYNNEI. CDR3 length equals 16 residues. Trimming cost V 2 bases and J 4 bases; bases outside gene matches: 6. Here the CDR3 reads CASSERVAGGGETQYF. CDR3 nucleotides: TGTGCCAGCAGTGAACGGGTAGCGGGAGGGGGAGAGACCCAGTACTTC.

The chain joins TRBV4-1 to TRBJ1-1, with D unclear. Germline loops: CDR1 MGHRA, CDR2 YSYEKL. The ends were cut back, 1 base at V and 6 bases at J, with 15 bases in the middle. The CDR3 contains 15 residues. Here the CDR3 reads CASSQGVSAGSEAFF. The CDR3 bases are TGCGCCAGCAGCCAAGGGGTGTCGGCCGGTTCTGAAGCTTTCTTT.